The sample holds a few counts of the clone carrying this T cell receptor beta chain. Its antigen is still unknown. The data were taken from a study of T-cell memory formation after mild COVID-19. A 5'RACE reaction primed in the constant segment made cDNA libraries of TCR alpha and TCR beta, and these carried sample barcodes and UMIs. Each CDR3 protein is one row after TCRdb ran MiXCR on the 5' RACE reads. The data hold under 700,000 distinct CDR3 sequences, with about 20% observed a single time. Germline V gene data show CDR1 as SGDLS and CDR2 as YYNGEE. With V trimmed by 3 bases and J by 0 bases, 3 bases remained unmatched. There are 14 residues in the CDR3. General study findings and limits: Clones shrinking from day 15 to 85 showed even CD4/CD8 mixes; later expanders tilted CD4+. The study detected some responding clones in pre-infection memory, suggesting cross-reactive memory joined. Second-wave clones that peaked on day 37 lacked confirmed SARS-CoV-2 specificity.

The V and J genes are TRBV9 and TRBJ2-7; 7 bases map to TRBD1. Source material: PBMCs or a T cell subset sorted from them (not recorded which). This clonotype was sampled from an adult woman who had mild COVID-19 (a few samples of this study predate the infection). Cell type and time point are not known. The CDR3 DNA reads TGTGCCAGCAGCGAAGGGACAGACTCCTACGAGCAGTACTTC. As protein: CASSEGTDSYEQYF.